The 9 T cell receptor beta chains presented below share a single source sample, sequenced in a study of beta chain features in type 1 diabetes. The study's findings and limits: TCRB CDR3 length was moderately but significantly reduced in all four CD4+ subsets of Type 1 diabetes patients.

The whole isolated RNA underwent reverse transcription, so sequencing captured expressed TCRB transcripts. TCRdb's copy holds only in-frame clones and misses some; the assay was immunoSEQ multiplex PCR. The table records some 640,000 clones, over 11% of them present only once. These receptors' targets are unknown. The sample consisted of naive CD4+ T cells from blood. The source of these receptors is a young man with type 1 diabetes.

This CDR3 is CAWTRGQYTEAFF. CDR3 DNA: TGTGCCTGGACCAGGGGACAGTACACTGAAGCTTTCTTT. This chain links TRBV30 with TRBJ1-1; the match to TRBD1 covers 7 bases. CDR1 and CDR2 from the germline V gene are GTSNPN and SVGIG (reference sequence). The CDR3 contains 13 residues. The trim removed 4 bases at V and 3 bases at J, leaving 5 bases unmatched.

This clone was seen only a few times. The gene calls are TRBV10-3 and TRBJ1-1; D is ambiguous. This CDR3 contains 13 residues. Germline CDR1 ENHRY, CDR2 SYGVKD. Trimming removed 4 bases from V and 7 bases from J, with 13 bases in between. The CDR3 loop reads CAISVERENEAFF. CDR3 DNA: TGTGCCATCAGTGTCGAACGGGAGAATGAAGCTTTCTTT.

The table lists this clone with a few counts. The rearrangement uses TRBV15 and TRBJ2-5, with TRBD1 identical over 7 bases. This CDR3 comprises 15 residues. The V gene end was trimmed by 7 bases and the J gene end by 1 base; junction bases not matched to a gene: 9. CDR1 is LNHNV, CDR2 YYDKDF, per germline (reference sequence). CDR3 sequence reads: CATTSTGRRQETQYF. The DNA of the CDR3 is TGTGCCACCACTTCGACAGGGAGACGCCAAGAGACCCAGTACTTC. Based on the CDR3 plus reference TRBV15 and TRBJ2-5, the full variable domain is DAMVIQNPRYQVTQFGKPVTLSCSQTLNHNVMYWYQQKSSQAPKLLFHYYDKDFNNEADTPDNFQSRRPNTSFCFLDIRSPGLGDTAMYLCATTSTGRRQETQYFGPGTRLLVL.

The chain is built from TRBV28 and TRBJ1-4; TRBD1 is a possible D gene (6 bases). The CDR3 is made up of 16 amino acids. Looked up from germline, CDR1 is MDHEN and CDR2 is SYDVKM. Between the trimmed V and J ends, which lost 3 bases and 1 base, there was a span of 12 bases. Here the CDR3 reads CASSLDSRITNEKLFF. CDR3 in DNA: TGTGCCAGCAGTTTGGACAGTCGGATAACTAATGAAAAACTGTTTTTT.

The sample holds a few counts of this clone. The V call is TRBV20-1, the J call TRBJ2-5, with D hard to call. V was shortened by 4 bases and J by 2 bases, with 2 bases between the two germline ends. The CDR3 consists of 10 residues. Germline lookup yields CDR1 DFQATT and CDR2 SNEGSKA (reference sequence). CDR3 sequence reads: CSANQETQYF. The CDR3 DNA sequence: TGCAGTGCTAATCAAGAGACCCAGTACTTC.

The CDR3 nucleotides read TGTGCCAGCAGTGAAAGGAACAGGGGCCATGACTTTTGGCCCCAGCATTTT. This codes for CASSERNRGHDFWPQHF. The chain couples TRBV6-1 to TRBJ1-5; 7 bases are shared with TRBD1. The length of the CDR3 is 17 residues. V was clipped by 2 bases and J by 9 bases; unmatched bases: 16. Germline V gene lookup returns CDR1 MNHNS and CDR2 SASEGT.

CDR3 protein: CASSLSSGPSFETQYF. CDR3 nucleotide sequence: TGTGCCAGCAGCTTAAGTAGCGGACCTAGCTTTGAGACCCAGTACTTC. The chain couples TRBV7-9 to TRBJ2-5; weak D call: TRBD2 (6 bases). Trimming shortened V by 2 bases and J by 5 bases, and 18 bases separated the two germline ends. The CDR3 is 16 amino acids. Germline CDR1 and CDR2: SEHNR and FQNEAQ (reference sequence).

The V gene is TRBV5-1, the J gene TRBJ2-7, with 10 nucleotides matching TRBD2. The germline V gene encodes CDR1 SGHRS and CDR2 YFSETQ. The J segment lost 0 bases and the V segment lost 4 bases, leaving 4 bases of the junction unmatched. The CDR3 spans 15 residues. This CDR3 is CASSPLAGISYEQYF. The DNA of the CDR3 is TGCGCCAGCAGCCCACTAGCGGGGATCTCCTACGAGCAGTACTTC.

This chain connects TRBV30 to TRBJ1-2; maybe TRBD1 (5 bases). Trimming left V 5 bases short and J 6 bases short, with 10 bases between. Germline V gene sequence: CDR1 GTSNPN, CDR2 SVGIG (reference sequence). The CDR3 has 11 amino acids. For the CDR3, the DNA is TGTGCCTGGTCCCCGGGGCATGGCTACACCTTC. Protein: CAWSPGHGYTF.